This T cell receptor (beta chain) was sequenced during a study of blood T cell repertoires in COVID-19. At the level of the study: From the United States, Italy and Spain came samples of acute and convalescent COVID-19. PBMCs, B-cell-depleted T cells, or T cells were the source of the cDNA or gDNA that made up the material.

Sequencing was performed with immunoSEQ multiplex PCR; in TCRdb, only in-frame clones are kept and a portion is missing. The top ten hold under 4% of the sample, which has roughly 350,000 clones, roughly 85% seen once. CDR1 is SGHRS, CDR2 YFSETQ, per germline. CDR3 length equals 15 residues. V lost 3 bases and J lost 4; bases outside the gene matches: 8. Sequences were obtained from peripheral blood. The source is a woman aged 18-35 years with acute or convalescent COVID-19. The chain uses TRBV5-1 and TRBJ1-2, with TRBD1 matching over 8 bases. CDR3 loop: CASSWDRTQGYGYTF. CDR3 sequence (DNA): TGCGCCAGCAGCTGGGACAGGACCCAGGGCTATGGCTACACCTTC.